Presented here are 8 T cell receptor beta chains from one specimen sequenced in a study of blood T cell repertoires in COVID-19. Generated by immunoSEQ multiplex PCR, the TCRdb table keeps only in-frame clones and is missing some. The sample carries approximately 52,000 clones, about 85% recorded once. Sequenced material: peripheral blood. The receptors were sampled from a human donor in a cohort sampled during active COVID-19.

CDR3: CASFTGVGETQYF. CDR3 bases: TGTGCCAGCTTTACCGGGGTGGGAGAGACCCAGTACTTC. This chain connects TRBV2 to TRBJ2-5, with D maybe TRBD2 (5 bases). V was shortened by 8 bases and J by 4 bases, with 14 bases between the two germline ends. The CDR3 runs to 13 residues. Germline lookup yields CDR1 SNHLY and CDR2 FYNNEI. Full variable domain (outside the CDR3, taken from reference TRBV2 and TRBJ2-5): EPEVTQTPSHQVTQMGQEVILRCVPISNHLYFYWYRQILGQKVEFLVSFYNNEISEKSEIFDDQFSVERPDGSNFTLKIRSTKLEDSAMYFCASFTGVGETQYFGPGTRLLVL.

V is TRBV24-1 and J is TRBJ2-3; TRBD1 matches at 9 bases. The germline gives CDR1 KGHDR, CDR2 SFDVKD. The CDR3 loop spans 15 amino acids. V shed 3 bases, J shed 5 bases, and the junction held 5 bases outside the gene matches. The DNA of the CDR3 is TGTGCCACCAGTGATCCACAGGGGGCCGGAGATACGCAGTATTTT. Amino acids: CATSDPQGAGDTQYF.

V gene TRBV24-1 combines with J gene TRBJ1-2; 7 nucleotides match TRBD1. The V segment lost 3 bases and the J segment 4 bases; nucleotides outside the gene matches: 4. Germline V gene sequence: CDR1 KGHDR, CDR2 SFDVKD. The CDR3 has 14 amino acids. The CDR3 DNA sequence: TGTGCCACCAGTGATACCAACAGGGGCTATGGCTACACCTTC. Its protein product is CATSDTNRGYGYTF.

The chain combines TRBV30 with TRBJ2-5; 9 nucleotides line up with TRBD2. Germline CDR1 GTSNPN, CDR2 SVGIG (reference sequence). After removal of 2 bases from V and 2 bases from J, the junction contained 6 bases not matched to a gene. The CDR3 spans 15 residues. Here the CDR3 DNA reads TGTGCCTGGAGTTTTTTGACTAGCGGTCAAGAGACCCAGTACTTC. Translation gives CAWSFLTSGQETQYF.

The chain links TRBV5-8 to TRBJ2-5; 11 bases are a match to TRBD1. CDR3 size: 15 residues. The trim removed 4 bases at V and 4 bases at J, leaving 6 bases unmatched. Germline lookup yields CDR1 SGHTS and CDR2 YDEGEE. CDR3 loop: CASSTGQGVGETQYF. DNA of the CDR3: TGTGCCAGCAGCACGGGACAGGGGGTGGGAGAGACCCAGTACTTC.

This chain connects TRBV6-6 to TRBJ2-7; TRBD2 matches at 10 bases. The germline CDR1 and CDR2 sequences are MNHNY and SVGAGI (reference sequence). V lost 5 bases, J lost 2 bases, and 3 bases stayed unmatched. There are 14 residues in the CDR3. The CDR3 reads CASSTGTSAYEQYF. In nucleotides, the CDR3 is TGTGCCAGCAGTACCGGGACTAGCGCCTACGAGCAGTACTTC.

The rearrangement uses TRBV5-1 and TRBJ2-3, with TRBD1 as a possible D gene (5 bases). The V gene's germline CDR1 is SGHRS and CDR2 YFSETQ. The V end was cut by 1 base, the J end by 3 bases, with 12 bases between. The CDR3 spans 15 residues. The CDR3 loop reads CASSLRGQVTDTQYF. The CDR3 DNA sequence: TGCGCCAGCAGCTTGAGGGGCCAGGTTACAGATACGCAGTATTTT.

The CDR3 DNA sequence: TGTGCCAGTAGTAAGCCAGGGATCCAGGGTTCGATTTCTGGCTACACCTTC. This encodes CASSKPGIQGSISGYTF. The V call is TRBV19, the J call TRBJ1-2, with a possible D match to TRBD1 (5 bases). There are 17 residues in the CDR3. Trimming cost V 4 bases and J 7 bases, with 25 bases left between them. Germline V gene data show CDR1 as LNHDA and CDR2 as SQIVND (reference sequence).